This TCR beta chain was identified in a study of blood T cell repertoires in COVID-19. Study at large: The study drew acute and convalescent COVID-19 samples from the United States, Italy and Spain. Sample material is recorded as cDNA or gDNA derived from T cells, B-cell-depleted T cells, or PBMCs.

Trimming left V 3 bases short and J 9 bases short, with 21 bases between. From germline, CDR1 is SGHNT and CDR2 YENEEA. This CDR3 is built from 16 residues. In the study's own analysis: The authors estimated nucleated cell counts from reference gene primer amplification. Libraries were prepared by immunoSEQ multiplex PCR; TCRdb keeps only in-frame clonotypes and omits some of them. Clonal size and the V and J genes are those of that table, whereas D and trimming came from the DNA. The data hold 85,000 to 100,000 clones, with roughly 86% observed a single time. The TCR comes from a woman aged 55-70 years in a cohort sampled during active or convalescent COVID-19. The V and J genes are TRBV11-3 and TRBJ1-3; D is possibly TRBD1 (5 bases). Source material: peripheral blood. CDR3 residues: CASSLSAGPCFGTIYF. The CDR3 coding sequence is TGTGCCAGCAGCTTGTCGGCAGGGCCTTGTTTTGGCACCATATATTTT. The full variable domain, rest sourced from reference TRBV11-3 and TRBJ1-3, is EAGVVQSPRYKIIEKKQPVAFWCNPISGHNTLYWYLQNLGQGPELLIRYENEEAVDDSQLPKDRFSAERLKGVDSTLKIQPAELGDSAVYLCASSLSAGPCFGTIYFGEGSWLTVV.